This T cell receptor beta chain is drawn from a study of shared T cell receptors in the human thymus. The assay was immunoSEQ multiplex PCR, and TCRdb's table has in-frame clones only and misses some. The table includes hundreds of thousands of clones, over 75% detected once. Trimming took off 0 bases at V and 4 bases at J, with 12 bases between the two ends. The CDR3 totals 16 residues. Germline-derived CDR1 and CDR2 are LGHNA and YSLEER. The same sample was also used in a study of human thymus T cells. In that study: Donor material was obtained from healthy Finnish infants undergoing corrective surgery for congenital heart defects. Thymus was obtained from resections taken during corrective heart surgery. An apparent bias in V and J gene usage was seen in thymic and blood repertoires. Thymic repertoires overlap heavily among unrelated individuals, related research has reported.

Sequencing was performed on thymocytes. This chain uses TRBV4-3 with TRBJ2-2; D unresolved. The clonotype comes from a boy in the first two years of life with a congenital heart defect. The CDR3: CASSQEDNRCTGELFF. The CDR3 DNA reads as TGCGCCAGCAGCCAAGAAGACAATCGTTGCACCGGGGAGCTGTTTTTT.